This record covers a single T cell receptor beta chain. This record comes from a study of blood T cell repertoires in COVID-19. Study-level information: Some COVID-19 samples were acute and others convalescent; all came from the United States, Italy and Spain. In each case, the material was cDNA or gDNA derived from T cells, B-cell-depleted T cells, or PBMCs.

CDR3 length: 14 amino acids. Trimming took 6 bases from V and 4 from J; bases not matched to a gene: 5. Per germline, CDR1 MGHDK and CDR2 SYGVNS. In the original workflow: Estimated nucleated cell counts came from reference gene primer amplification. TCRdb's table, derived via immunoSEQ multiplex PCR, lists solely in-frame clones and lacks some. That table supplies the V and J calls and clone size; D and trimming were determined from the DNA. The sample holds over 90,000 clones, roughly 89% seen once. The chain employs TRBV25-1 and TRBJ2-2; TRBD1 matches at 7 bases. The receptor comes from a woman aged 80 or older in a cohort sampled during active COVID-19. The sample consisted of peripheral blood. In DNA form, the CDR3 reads TGTGCCAGCAGCGACACAGGGGTCACCGGGGAGCTGTTTTTT. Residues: CASSDTGVTGELFF.